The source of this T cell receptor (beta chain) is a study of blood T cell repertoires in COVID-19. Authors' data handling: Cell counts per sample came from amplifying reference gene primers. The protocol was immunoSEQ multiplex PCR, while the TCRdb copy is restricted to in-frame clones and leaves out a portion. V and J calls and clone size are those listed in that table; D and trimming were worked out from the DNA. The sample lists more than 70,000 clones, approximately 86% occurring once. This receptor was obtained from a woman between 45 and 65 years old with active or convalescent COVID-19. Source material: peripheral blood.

CDR3 in amino acids: CASSYNSANYGYTF. In nucleotides, the CDR3 is TGTGCCAGCAGTTATAACTCGGCTAACTATGGCTACACCTTC. This sequence joins TRBV6-5 and TRBJ1-2; D is unclear. Trimming took off 3 bases at V and 0 bases at J, with 8 bases between the two ends. Germline assignment: CDR1 MNHEY and CDR2 SVGAGI. The CDR3 has 14 residues.